A selection of T cell receptor beta chains follows, all from one sample in a study. MiXCR, applied by TCRdb to the RT-PCR reads, yields one record per CDR3 protein. The data contain more than 600,000 distinct CDR3 sequences, 13% to 15% of them singletons. Sequencing input: memory CD4+ T cells from blood. These receptors were collected from a female donor in good health, serving as a healthy control. Both conserved end residues are part of each CDR3. The D gene is left open where the match is weak. Only some rows state a clone size, as once, few, many or a class for expanded clones.

clone_size j_call v_call d_call cdr3_nt cdr3_aa
many TRBJ2-7 TRBV6-5 . TGTGCGGCGGCTAGCGAGCAGTACTTC CAAASEQYF
few TRBJ2-3 TRBV6-4 . TGTGCCAGCAGACGGACTTCCAGCACAGATACGCAGTATTTT CASRRTSSTDTQYF
many TRBJ2-5 TRBV4-1 . TGCGCCAGCAGCAAGGGACAGACCCGGGAGGGAGAGACCCAGTACTTC CASSKGQTREGETQYF
many TRBJ2-2 TRBV12-3/TRBV12-4 TRBD1 TGTGCCAGCAGACCGGGACAGGGGGCTATAGCCGGGGAGCTGTTTTTT CASRPGQGAIAGELFF
. TRBJ2-1 TRBV4-1 . TGCGCCAGCAGCCAAGGCGACAGGCAGGTCAATGAGCAGTTCTTC CASSQGDRQVNEQFF
. TRBJ2-3 TRBV20-1 TRBD2 TGCAGCCTGCTACTAGCGGGAGTTACACATACGCAGTATTTT CSLLLAGVTHTQYF
. TRBJ2-1 TRBV7-2 TRBD2 TGTGCCAGCAGCCAGGAATCGTATCGCGGGGGAATTGCCTCAAGCTCCTACAATGAGCAGTTCTTC CASSQESYRGGIASSSYNEQFF
many TRBJ2-1 TRBV29-1 . TGCAGCGTTGAAACAGTAGCAGGGGTCAATGAGCAGTTCTTC CSVETVAGVNEQFF
. TRBJ2-1 TRBV20-1 . TGCAGTGCTAGAGAATCCAGGGACAATGAGCAGTTCTTC CSARESRDNEQFF
. TRBJ2-7 TRBV27 . TGTGCCAGCCGTGGGGGGGCTCAACAAAAGCAGTACTTC CASRGGAQQKQYF
many TRBJ1-2 TRBV7-2 TRBD1 TGTGCCAGCGATAACAGGGGACGGAGCTACACCTTC CASDNRGRSYTF
few TRBJ2-3 TRBV5-1 . TGCGCCAGCACCCTTAACAGACCCGCGACAGATACGCAGTATTTT CASTLNRPATDTQYF
few TRBJ2-1 TRBV24-1 . TGTGCCACCAGTGATTTGTCGGGGGGCCGGGAGGCCTACAATGAGCAGTTCTTC CATSDLSGGREAYNEQFF
many TRBJ1-1 TRBV6-4 TRBD1 TGTGCCAGCAGTAGGGGGCTGGACACTGAAGCTTTCTTT CASSRGLDTEAFF
. TRBJ2-1 TRBV7-2 . TGTGCCAGCAGCTTAGGCGGGAACAGGTACAATGAGCAGTTCTTC CASSLGGNRYNEQFF
many TRBJ2-5 TRBV4-2 . TGTGCCAGCAGCCAACGTTCAGGCTACGAGACCCAGTACTTC CASSQRSGYETQYF
few TRBJ2-3 TRBV30 . TGTGCCTGGGAGACAGGCACAGATACGCAGTATTTT CAWETGTDTQYF
. TRBJ2-3 TRBV1 . TGCACCAGCAGCCAAGATCACCCGGGGGGCCCCCCATACACTCCGACAGATACGCAGTATTTT CTSSQDHPGGPPYTPTDTQYF